The clone carrying this TCR beta chain showed up just a few times. The antigen is not known. The CDR3 end lies 3 residues beyond the end of the read and is filled in from the germline J gene. Method: immunoSEQ multiplex PCR; TCRdb's copy keeps in-frame clones and lacks some. Altogether around 21,000 clones were found in the sample, and no singletons occur. The data are from a study of T cell clonality in common variable immunodeficiency. Caucasian heritage predominated among both patients and controls. CVID subjects had received replacement immunoglobulin for at least one year. Study observations and caveats: In common variable immunodeficiency, TCR beta chains reportedly carried fewer deletions and N-nucleotide insertions. Repertoire-complication correlations in CVID were limited by patient heterogeneity.

Trimming took off 2 bases at V and 2 bases at J, with 7 bases between the two ends. The germline CDR1 and CDR2 sequences are GTSNPN and SVGIG (reference sequence). The CDR3 extends over 13 amino acids. This receptor was obtained from a human donor with common variable immunodeficiency. The chain uses TRBV30 and TRBJ1-5; D remains ambiguous. The sequenced sample consisted of peripheral blood mononuclear cells. The sequenced CDR3 bases are TGTGCCTGGAGTCTGAGGGGCAATCAGCCC. Its protein is CAWSLRGNQP. The full-length CDR3 reads as CAWSLRGNQPQHF.